Here is one T cell receptor beta chain with its context. The antigen remains undetermined. Use of 60 Vbeta and 13 Jbeta primers characterized the PCR. Sequencing used immunoSEQ multiplex PCR; TCRdb keeps in-frame clones, though not all of them. The sample holds more than 85,000 clones, 60% to 85% seen once. This CDR3 has 15 residues. The germline V and J ends were trimmed by 2 bases and 6 bases, with 14 bases remaining between them. Germline V gives CDR1 MDHEN, CDR2 SYDVKM. The sample comes from a study of cytomegalovirus exposure and HLA in healthy donors. Study-wide results and limits: For presence/absence analyses, sequencing depth was assumed to be roughly uniform across donors.

The source is a boy between 10 and 17 years old in good health and CMV-seronegative. The sequenced material came from PBMCs. J is TRBJ1-5 and V is TRBV28; D gene uncertain. CDR3 nucleotide sequence: TGTGCCAGCAGTTTACCTACCCGGGGAGGTCAGCCCCAGCATTTT. Translated, it gives CASSLPTRGGQPQHF.